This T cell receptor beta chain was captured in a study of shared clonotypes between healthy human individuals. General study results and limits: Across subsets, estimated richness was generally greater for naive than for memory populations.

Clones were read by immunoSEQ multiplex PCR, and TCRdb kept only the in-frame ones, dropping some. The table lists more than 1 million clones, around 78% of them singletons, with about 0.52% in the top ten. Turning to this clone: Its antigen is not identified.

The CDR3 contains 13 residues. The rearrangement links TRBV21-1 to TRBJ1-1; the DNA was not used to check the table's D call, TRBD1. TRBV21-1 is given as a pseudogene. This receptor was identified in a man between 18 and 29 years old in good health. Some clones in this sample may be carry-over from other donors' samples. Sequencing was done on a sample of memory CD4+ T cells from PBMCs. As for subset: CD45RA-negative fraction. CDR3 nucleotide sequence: TGTGCCAGCAGCATAAACAGGGGGACTGAAGCTTTCTTT. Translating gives CASSINRGTEAFF.